The present T cell receptor (beta chain) was sequenced within a study of CD4 T cells in relation to SARS-CoV-2 and coronaviruses. This table comes from immunoSEQ multiplex PCR, and its TCRdb copy is limited to in-frame clones, with some not included. The sample has 31,000 or so clones; around 72% are singletons. On this clone: What it recognizes is unknown.

The CDR3 totals 14 residues. Germline V gene sequence: CDR1 SGHAT, CDR2 FQNNGV. Deletions cut 3 bases from V and 4 bases from J, with 12 bases between. Before the COVID-19 pandemic, during about 2010-2018, CD4+ T cells were taken from unexposed donors. Isolation of CD4+ T cells took place after about 10 days in culture. As cell numbers allowed, unexposed-donor CD4+ T cells faced SARS-CoV-2 S/N and four cold-coronavirus spikes. Cultures held 1.5 million to 2.5 million PBMCs per well with around 9.4 IU/ml IL-2. The TCR sequence derives from a human donor in good health. The genes are TRBV11-2 and TRBJ1-2, with D possibly being TRBD1 (6 bases). Sequencing used CD4+ T cells from PBMCs, cultured in vitro. CDR3 protein: CASSFGGDGYGYTF. The CDR3 DNA reads TGTGCCAGCAGCTTTGGGGGCGATGGCTATGGCTACACCTTC.